These T cell receptor beta chains were read from a single sample in a study of STAT5B mutations in CD4+ large granular lymphocyte leukemia. The assay was immunoSEQ multiplex PCR, and TCRdb's table has in-frame clones only and misses some. The top ten hold roughly 1.2% of the sample, which has tens of thousands of clones, approximately 85% seen once. The sample was CD4+ T cells from blood buffy coats. The receptors derive from a human donor in good health. The CDR3 runs from the conserved cysteine through the conserved F or W. A D gene is named only where the DNA matches it firmly. Only some rows state a clone size, as once, few, many or a class for expanded clones.

.,TRBJ1-2,.,TRBV4-3,CASSPSGANYGYTF,TGCGCCAGCAGCCCCAGCGGGGCGAACTATGGCTACACCTTC
.,TRBJ2-5,.,TRBV5-1,CASSLGGGGLQETQYF,TGCGCCAGCAGCTTAGGCGGAGGGGGTCTCCAAGAGACCCAGTACTTC
.,TRBJ2-5,TRBD2,TRBV18,CASSPLTSGRTGETQYF,TGTGCCAGCTCACCACTGACTAGCGGGAGGACGGGAGAGACCCAGTACTTC
.,TRBJ1-3,.,TRBV6-4,CASSEAVSGNTIYF,TGTGCCAGCAGTGAAGCAGTGTCCGGAAACACCATATATTTT
.,TRBJ2-1,.,TRBV11-3,CASSWEAEGNEQFF,TGTGCCAGCAGCTGGGAGGCGGAGGGCAATGAGCAGTTCTTC
.,TRBJ2-1,TRBD1,TRBV5-1,CASSAGTVNEQFF,TGCGCCAGCAGCGCCGGGACAGTTAATGAGCAGTTCTTC
.,TRBJ2-1,.,TRBV6-4,CASSDSGGAYNEQFF,TGTGCCAGCAGTGACTCGGGGGGCGCCTACAATGAGCAGTTCTTC
.,TRBJ1-4,.,TRBV10-1,CASSDSGRPNEKLFF,TGCGCCAGCAGTGATTCAGGCAGGCCTAATGAAAAACTGTTTTTT
.,TRBJ2-7,TRBD1,TRBV5-1,CASSGGQVVDEQYF,TGCGCCAGCAGCGGGGGACAGGTTGTAGACGAGCAGTACTTC
once,TRBJ1-1,TRBD1,TRBV27,CASSLTGGAGTEAFF,TGTGCCAGCAGTTTAACAGGGGGCGCGGGCACTGAAGCTTTCTTT
.,TRBJ1-6,.,TRBV11-2,CASSLVRDGNSPLHF,TGTGCCAGCAGCTTAGTTCGGGACGGGAATTCACCCCTCCACTTT